Given below is one T cell receptor beta chain in context. Its antigen is still unknown. This sample was taken from a study of T cells in localized non-small cell lung cancer. Whole-study results and caveats: Heterogeneity within the tumor remains possible, as just one region underwent sequencing. Among the tissues sampled, uninvolved adjacent lung had the highest T cell clonality, above tumor. Longer survival (overall) was linked to higher T cell density in blood. Adjacent lung was found to contain a median roughly 60 of the top 100 tumor clones.

Sequencing used immunoSEQ multiplex PCR; TCRdb keeps in-frame clones, though not all of them. Of roughly 29,000 clones in the sample, around 82% were seen once. CDR3 length: 13 residues. With 2 bases removed from V and 6 bases from J, the gap between germline ends came to 11 bases. The germline CDR1 and CDR2 sequences are SGHVS and FQNEAQ. The chain couples TRBV7-8 to TRBJ2-7; possibly TRBD2 for D (6 bases). The sequenced sample was peripheral blood mononuclear cells, obtained before any cancer treatment. This TCR derives from a man aged 40-75 years with stage III lung adenocarcinoma. The CDR3 DNA sequence: TGTGCCAGCAGCTTATGGTTGGGGGGCGAGCAGTACTTC. Translation gives CASSLWLGGEQYF.